This T cell receptor beta chain stems from a study of blood T cells in healthy people across ages. Study-level points and caveats: Per million T cells, TCR beta diversity dropped roughly linearly as age increased.

Worth noting for this clonotype: The antigen is undetermined.

Total RNA amounts of at least 6 micrograms were extracted per sample. The germline CDR1 and CDR2 sequences are SGHKS and YYEKEE (reference sequence). CDR3 size: 17 residues. The V gene end was trimmed by 0 bases and the J gene end by 5 bases; junction bases not matched to a gene: 5. It was with a sample-barcoded 5' primer and a J-beta primer mix that a second PCR of about 7 to 12 cycles was run. TCRdb recomputed calls from the 5' RACE reads with MiXCR, one row per CDR3 protein. The sample includes 760,000 or so distinct CDR3 sequences, approximately 25% seen only once; the top ten take 8% to 10%. These data are also associated with another study on T cells of mothers and their children. That work adds: Donors were a few healthy Caucasian mothers and their six children.

The sample consisted of blood. The genes are TRBV5-5 and TRBJ2-3; 14 bases are shared with TRBD2. This clonotype was obtained from a boy aged 5-17 years in good health. CDR3 nucleotides: TGTGCCAGCAGCTTGGAGACTAGCGGGGGGGCACGAGATACGCAGTATTTT. Protein sequence: CASSLETSGGARDTQYF.